This TCR beta chain was obtained from a study of identical twins' blood T cells. A previously described protocol, modified, built RNA-based TCR cDNA libraries. TCRdb ran MiXCR on the 5' RACE reads and lists one entry per CDR3 protein. The data show roughly 340,000 distinct CDR3 sequences, roughly 30% seen once. This clonotype showed up many times. J gave up 9 bases and V 4 bases, and 15 bases lay outside the gene matches. This CDR3 region has 17 residues. Germline V lookup: CDR1 SGHRS, CDR2 YFSETQ. The receptor's source is a woman aged 18-55 years in good health. This rearrangement joins TRBV5-1 to TRBJ2-2; 10 bases are a match to TRBD1. Sequenced material: PBMCs. The CDR3 spells CASSLISRQGATRELFF. The CDR3 DNA sequence: TGCGCCAGCAGCCTCATATCCCGACAGGGGGCGACCAGGGAGCTGTTTTTT.